Listed here is a single T cell receptor (beta chain). The data were obtained in a study of blood T cells in healthy people across ages. It was with a sample-barcoded 5' primer and a J-beta primer mix that a second PCR of about 6 to 12 cycles was run. Each CDR3 protein is one row after TCRdb ran MiXCR on the 5' RACE reads. The table includes about 1,800,000 distinct CDR3 sequences, under 30% detected once. Germline values: CDR1 DFQATT, CDR2 SNEGSKA (reference sequence). V gave up 5 bases and J gave up 6 bases; unmatched junction bases: 8. The CDR3 consists of 13 residues. The receptor was derived from a woman aged 25 to 39 in good health. The J gene is TRBJ2-3, the V gene TRBV20-1, with 7 bases identical to TRBD1. Sequenced input: blood. CDR3 in DNA: TGCAGTGCTCAGGACAGGCGGTGGGATACGCAGTATTTT. Translated: CSAQDRRWDTQYF.